Following are 14 T cell receptor beta chains from one sample sequenced in a study of cytomegalovirus exposure and HLA in healthy donors. 60 Vbeta and 13 Jbeta primers were used in PCR. Measured with immunoSEQ multiplex PCR; TCRdb has only the in-frame clones, and not every one. The sample has about 120,000 clones, under 80% seen once. The specimen sequenced was PBMCs. All receptors come from a man in his fifties or sixties in good health and CMV-seropositive.

The CDR3, as DNA: TGTGCCAGCAGTCTCGACAGGGTGAGCACTGAAGCTTTCTTT. Amino acids: CASSLDRVSTEAFF. V gene TRBV7-2 combines with J gene TRBJ1-1, with 7 positions matching TRBD1. Unmatched junction bases numbered 8, after V lost 6 bases and J lost 4 bases. The CDR3 has 14 residues. CDR1 is SGHTA and CDR2 is FQGNSA in the germline V gene.

This chain connects TRBV9 to TRBJ1-1, with 10 positions matching TRBD1. The V gene end was trimmed by 4 bases and the J gene end by 4 bases; junction bases not matched to a gene: 7. The CDR3 totals 15 residues. Germline CDR1 is SGDLS and CDR2 is YYNGEE. In nucleotides, the CDR3 is TGTGCCAGCAGCCCTAGGACAGGGGGGGGCACTGAAGCTTTCTTT. It translates to CASSPRTGGGTEAFF.

The J gene is TRBJ1-1, the V gene TRBV25-1; TRBD1 matches 12 bases. The CDR3 contains 15 residues. V was pared by 11 bases and J by 5 bases, with 12 bases of the junction left unmatched. Looked up from germline, CDR1 is MGHDK and CDR2 is SYGVNS. CDR3 in amino acids: CAVGPGQGARTEAFF. CDR3 sequence (DNA): TGTGCCGTGGGACCGGGACAGGGGGCGCGTACTGAAGCTTTCTTT.

The chain carries TRBV7-9 and TRBJ1-2; D is possibly TRBD1 (5 bases). The V gene's germline CDR1 is SEHNR and CDR2 FQNEAQ (reference sequence). Trimming removed 5 bases from V and 1 base from J, with 14 bases in between. The CDR3 has 15 residues. The CDR3 loop reads CASSDPGLGNYGYTF. CDR3 sequence (DNA): TGTGCCAGCAGCGATCCGGGACTGGGTAACTATGGCTACACCTTC.

The chain couples TRBV11-2 to TRBJ2-4; 7 bases are a match to TRBD2. The CDR3 is 16 amino acids. CDR1 is SGHAT, CDR2 FQNNGV, per germline. The junction had 10 bases not matched to a gene; V was cut back by 3 bases and J by 5 bases. CDR3 nucleotides: TGTGCCAGCAGCTTGGGGGGGTTACGGGACCAAAACATTCAGTACTTC. This encodes CASSLGGLRDQNIQYF.

Comments on this clone: The germline gene is not matched at one end of the junction; a read error may be the cause. The chain recombines TRBV7-9 with TRBJ2-1; TRBD2 agrees at 15 bases. CDR1 and CDR2 (germline): SEHNR, FQNEAQ (reference sequence). This CDR3 contains 19 residues. CDR3 sequence: CSSSLVGLAGGGTYNEQFF. In nucleotides, the CDR3 is TGTTCCAGCAGCTTAGTGGGACTAGCGGGAGGAGGCACCTACAATGAGCAGTTCTTC.

This chain connects TRBV6-1 to TRBJ1-2; D possibly corresponds to TRBD1 (5 bases). There are 16 residues in the CDR3. V lost 1 base to trimming and J lost 4 bases, with 16 bases between them. CDR1 and CDR2 (germline): MNHNS, SASEGT. CDR3 nucleotides: TGTGCCAGCAGTGAAGGTGAAAGGACAAGAGGCTATGGCTACACCTTC. Its protein product is CASSEGERTRGYGYTF.

V gene TRBV13 combines with J gene TRBJ1-4; D unresolved. Trimming stripped 4 bases from V and 7 bases from J, with 13 bases between. Looked up from germline, CDR1 is PRHDT and CDR2 is FYEKMQ (reference sequence). The CDR3 is 14 amino acids. For the CDR3, the DNA is TGTGCCAGCAGCTATCGATCCCCAGGTGAAAAACTGTTTTTT. Amino acid sequence: CASSYRSPGEKLFF.

This clone was counted only a few times. The gene calls are TRBV15 and TRBJ1-6; D unclear. CDR1 LNHNV and CDR2 YYDKDF come from the germline V gene (reference sequence). The CDR3 spans 13 residues. V was clipped by 5 bases and J by 10 bases, with 12 bases between them. CDR3 DNA sequence: TGTGCCACCAGCCAGGACTACGGGTCACCCCTCCACTTT. Amino acid sequence: CATSQDYGSPLHF.

This clone has a single count. CDR3 nucleotides: TGTGCCAGCACCCTGGGGGCTGAGGGCTACACCTTC. This encodes CASTLGAEGYTF. V usage is TRBV5-6 and J usage is TRBJ1-2; perhaps TRBD1 as D (6 bases). Trimming shortened V by 6 bases and J by 8 bases, and 14 bases separated the two germline ends. The CDR3 runs to 12 residues. CDR1 is SGHDT, CDR2 YYEEEE, per germline.

This clone was recorded a few times. The V call is TRBV18, the J call TRBJ2-3; D might be TRBD1 (5 bases). Deletions cut 1 base from V and 3 bases from J, with 5 bases between. This CDR3 region has 13 residues. Per germline, CDR1 KGHSH and CDR2 LQKENI. The CDR3 region is CASSPQGTDTQYF. CDR3 bases: TGTGCCAGCTCACCACAGGGGACAGATACGCAGTATTTT.

The V call is TRBV7-6, the J call TRBJ2-2; possibly TRBD1 for D (6 bases). The CDR3 spans 14 residues. Germline CDR1 and CDR2: SGHVS and FNYEAQ. The ends were cut back, 2 bases at V and 7 bases at J, with 11 bases in the middle. This CDR3 reads CASSLFTGNGELFF. CDR3 DNA: TGTGCCAGCAGCTTATTTACAGGGAACGGGGAGCTGTTTTTT. The entire variable domain, with the rest obtained from reference TRBV7-6 and TRBJ2-2, is as follows: GAGVSQSPRYKVTKRGQDVALRCDPISGHVSLYWYRQALGQGPEFLTYFNYEAQQDKSGLPNDRFSAERPEGSISTLTIQRTEQRDSAMYRCASSLFTGNGELFFGEGSRLTVL.

This clone appeared a few times. CDR3 coding DNA: TGCGCCAGCAGCCAGGGACAGGGCCACGCCACAGATACGCAGTATTTT. Residues: CASSQGQGHATDTQYF. This chain connects TRBV5-1 to TRBJ2-3; TRBD1 matches at 9 bases. The ends lost 4 bases at V and 2 bases at J; junction bases unmatched: 8. In germline, CDR1 is SGHRS, CDR2 YFSETQ. The length of the CDR3 is 16 residues.

This sequence joins TRBV5-1 and TRBJ2-1; D gene uncertain. V gave up 0 bases and J gave up 8 bases, with 9 bases separating them. Germline V CDR1 and CDR2: SGHRS, YFSETQ. CDR3 length equals 13 residues. In DNA form, the CDR3 reads TGCGCCAGCAGCTTGGAATTAGTTGATGAGCAGTTCTTC. Its translation is CASSLELVDEQFF.